Reported below is one TCR beta chain. The antigen is undetermined. This CDR3 is built from 14 residues. The V gene's germline CDR1 is SQVTM and CDR2 ANQGSEA. Between the trimmed V and J ends, which lost 8 bases and 3 bases, there was a span of 19 bases. This record comes from a study of CD8+CD57+ T cells in acquired aplastic anemia. Looking at the study overall: The average for DNA from sorted CD4+ and CD8+ cells was roughly 3 ug.

Study-wide points: Between patients and controls, some 31 CD8+ CDR3 sequences were found in common. Controls did not differ significantly from patients in CD8+ Simpson's diversity.

Patients who underwent sequencing had shown CD8+CD57+ cell expansion by flow cytometry. The diagnosis in all patients was severe acquired aplastic anemia. TCR beta VDJ and CDR3 profiling used genomic DNA as template. A single record per CDR3 protein comes from TCRdb applying MiXCR to the reads. The table lists hundreds of thousands of distinct CDR3 sequences, more than 25% of them singletons. The TCR was taken from a human donor with aplastic anemia. The rearrangement uses TRBV29-1 and TRBJ1-1, with a tentative D call TRBD1 (6 bases). Specimen: sorted CD4+, CD8+, or CD8+CD57+ T cells (not recorded which) from PBMCs. The CDR3 nucleotides read TGCAGCAGTACAGGGTACTATGGCTACACTGAAGCTTTCTTT. Translating gives CSSTGYYGYTEAFF.